This entry lists 13 T cell receptor beta chains sequenced from one sample in a study of T cell responses to AZD1222 COVID-19 vaccine. Produced via immunoSEQ multiplex PCR; TCRdb's table is partial and in-frame only. Its table lists under 150,000 clones. The specimen was peripheral blood. The receptors shown here come from an adult in good health.

The chain combines TRBV12-3 or TRBV12-4 with TRBJ1-1; a weak D match, TRBD1 (6 bases). Trimming took off 3 bases at V and 7 bases at J, with 12 bases between the two ends. CDR3 length equals 13 residues. In nucleotides, the CDR3 is TGTGCCAGCAGTTTCAACAGGGAAGGTGAAGCTTTCTTT. Protein product: CASSFNREGEAFF.

The V gene is TRBV6-5, the J gene TRBJ1-1, with 9 bases identical to TRBD1. The CDR3 totals 15 residues. The germline V gene encodes CDR1 MNHEY and CDR2 SVGAGI. Germline trimming cut 1 base from V and 2 bases from J; bases unmatched to any gene: 2. The CDR3 loop is CASSYWGQGNTEAFF. The CDR3 DNA sequence: TGTGCCAGCAGTTACTGGGGACAGGGAAACACTGAAGCTTTCTTT.

The chain combines TRBV7-2 with TRBJ1-6; 7 nucleotides agree with TRBD1. The germline V gene has CDR1 SGHTA and CDR2 FQGNSA. The junction had 4 bases not matched to a gene; V was cut back by 4 bases and J by 7 bases. The CDR3 totals 14 residues. The CDR3, as DNA: TGTGCCAGCAGCTCAGGGGGGGGCAATTCACCCCTCCACTTT. It translates to CASSSGGGNSPLHF.

This chain connects TRBV7-3 to TRBJ1-2; TRBD1 matches at 8 bases. J gave up 5 bases and V 5 bases, and 4 bases lay outside the gene matches. The germline V gene encodes CDR1 SGHTA and CDR2 FQGTGA. This CDR3 has 13 residues. The CDR3 DNA sequence: TGTGCCAGCAGCGGGACAGGAGCTTATGGCTACACCTTC. Amino acids: CASSGTGAYGYTF.

V usage is TRBV7-8 and J usage is TRBJ1-2; a weak D match, TRBD1 (5 bases). V lost 1 base and J lost 4, with 10 bases in between. There are 14 residues in the CDR3. Germline CDR1 SGHVS, CDR2 FQNEAQ. Here the CDR3 DNA reads TGTGCCAGCAGCTTAGTACGCGGGGGCTATGGCTACACCTTC. Translated, it gives CASSLVRGGYGYTF.

V and J are TRBV6-1 and TRBJ1-2; D might be TRBD1 (5 bases). The CDR3 contains 14 residues. Germline V gene data show CDR1 as MNHNS and CDR2 as SASEGT. With 0 bases removed from V and 4 bases from J, the gap between germline ends came to 9 bases. In DNA form, the CDR3 reads TGTGCCAGCAGTGAAGCCTTTCAGGGCTATGGCTACACCTTC. Translation gives CASSEAFQGYGYTF.

The gene calls are TRBV11-2 and TRBJ1-5; a possible D gene is TRBD1 (6 bases). This CDR3 region has 15 residues. The V gene lost 0 bases and the J gene lost 7 bases, with 13 bases spanning the gap. Germline CDR1 is SGHAT and CDR2 is FQNNGV. CDR3: CASSLDWGPRQPQHF. CDR3 nucleotide sequence: TGTGCCAGCAGCTTAGACTGGGGGCCCCGGCAGCCCCAGCATTTT.

The chain combines TRBV29-1 with TRBJ2-2; TRBD2 matches at 13 bases. Germline CDR1 SQVTM, CDR2 ANQGSEA. The CDR3 sequence is 19 residues long. V shed 2 bases and J 5 bases; nucleotides not matched to a gene: 14. This chain's CDR3 is CSVEPPRLAGGGETGELFF. The CDR3 region has the DNA TGCAGCGTTGAACCACCTAGACTAGCGGGGGGCGGAGAGACCGGGGAGCTGTTTTTT.

The chain couples TRBV10-3 to TRBJ1-2; D is perhaps TRBD1 (6 bases). V was cut by 0 bases and J by 0 bases, with 8 bases left in between. Germline V gene sequence: CDR1 ENHRY, CDR2 SYGVKD. The CDR3 runs to 15 residues. Here the CDR3 DNA reads TGTGCCATCAGTGAGTCGGACAGAGCTAACTATGGCTACACCTTC. This codes for CAISESDRANYGYTF.

The chain combines TRBV30 with TRBJ2-1; D possibly matches TRBD1 or TRBD2 (5 bases each). CDR3 length: 14 amino acids. Germline-derived CDR1 and CDR2 are GTSNPN and SVGIG (reference sequence). V lost 3 bases, J lost 0 bases, and 9 bases lay in between. The CDR3 is CAWRWGSSYNEQFF. The CDR3 DNA reads as TGTGCCTGGAGGTGGGGGAGCTCCTACAATGAGCAGTTCTTC.

This chain uses TRBV7-6 with TRBJ2-7; a weak D match, TRBD1 (5 bases). The CDR3 has 15 amino acids. V was cut by 5 bases and J by 0 bases, with 14 bases left in between. Germline V lookup: CDR1 SGHVS, CDR2 FNYEAQ. This CDR3 is CASSLTGGSSYEQYF. The DNA of the CDR3 is TGTGCCAGCAGCCTTACAGGTGGCAGCTCCTACGAGCAGTACTTC.

V gene TRBV6-5 combines with J gene TRBJ1-1, with 8 bases identical to TRBD1. The ends lost 8 bases at V and 8 bases at J; junction bases unmatched: 10. Germline assignment: CDR1 MNHEY and CDR2 SVGAGI. The CDR3 is 13 amino acids. CDR3 protein: CASLGRGDREAFF. The CDR3 DNA follows: TGTGCCAGCTTGGGGAGGGGGGACAGGGAAGCTTTCTTT.

To note about this clone: The identical CDR3 is also encoded by other nucleotide sequences in the sample. The V call is TRBV19, the J call TRBJ1-2; possible D gene TRBD1, 5 bases. Germline lookup yields CDR1 LNHDA and CDR2 SQIVND (reference sequence). V lost 6 bases, J lost 0 bases, and 8 bases lay in between. This CDR3 spans 13 amino acids. CDR3 residues: CASSVTANYGYTF. The CDR3 coding sequence is TGTGCCAGTAGCGTGACAGCTAACTATGGCTACACCTTC.